The 5 T cell receptor beta chains below were found in one sample sequenced in a study. TCRdb fed the RT-PCR reads into MiXCR, producing one record per CDR3 protein. Of 550,000 to 750,000 distinct CDR3 sequences listed, approximately 14% were seen once; the top ten hold about 3.9%. Sequencing was done on a sample of memory CD4+ T cells from blood. Receptors were obtained from a female donor in good health, serving as a healthy control.

This clonotype showed up many times. The chain couples TRBV7-2 to TRBJ2-3; 12 bases agree with TRBD2. Germline trimming cut 4 bases from V and 5 bases from J; bases unmatched to any gene: 13. Per the germline V gene, CDR1 is SGHTA and CDR2 is FQGNSA. The CDR3 is made up of 18 amino acids. This CDR3 reads CASSSNSLAGGQGDTQYF. DNA of the CDR3: TGTGCCAGCAGCTCCAACAGTCTAGCGGGAGGGCAAGGAGATACGCAGTATTTT.

There are a few counts of this clonotype. CDR3 sequence (DNA): TGCAGTGCTAGAGATCCTAGCGGGGGAGAAGAGACCCAGTACTTC. Protein sequence: CSARDPSGGEETQYF. The chain is built from TRBV20-1 and TRBJ2-5; 10 positions match TRBD2. The CDR3 has 15 amino acids. Germline V lookup: CDR1 DFQATT, CDR2 SNEGSKA (reference sequence). The J segment lost 3 bases and the V segment lost 0 bases, leaving 4 bases of the junction unmatched.

The table lists this clonotype with a count of one. The V call is TRBV7-6, the J call TRBJ1-4; D perhaps matches TRBD1 (5 bases). The germline V gene encodes CDR1 SGHVS and CDR2 FNYEAQ. This CDR3 has 14 residues. V lost 5 bases and J lost 1, with 8 bases in between. CDR3: CASSADRTNEKLFF. In nucleotides, the CDR3 is TGTGCCAGCAGCGCCGACAGAACTAATGAAAAACTGTTTTTT.

The chain carries TRBV14 and TRBJ1-2; D is possibly TRBD1 (5 bases). V lost 3 bases to trimming and J lost 2 bases, with 16 bases between them. Germline V lookup: CDR1 SGHDN, CDR2 FVKESK. This CDR3 region has 16 residues. The CDR3, as DNA: TGTGCCAGCAGCCAGAGGATTGGGGCAGCCAACTATGGCTACACCTTC. Its translation is CASSQRIGAANYGYTF.

In this sample, this clonotype turned up a few times. The chain links TRBV20-1 to TRBJ1-2, with D tentatively TRBD1 (5 bases). Germline-derived CDR1 and CDR2 are DFQATT and SNEGSKA (reference sequence). The CDR3 consists of 13 residues. Trimming shortened V by 0 bases and J by 0 bases, and 5 bases separated the two germline ends. The CDR3 DNA is TGCAGTGCTAGAGAGACAGCTAACTATGGCTACACCTTC. Translated: CSARETANYGYTF.